One and the same sample provided the 30 T cell receptor beta chains below, sequenced in a study of siplizumab effects on memory and regulatory T cells. Measured with immunoSEQ multiplex PCR; TCRdb has only the in-frame clones, and not every one. Of about 99,000 clones in the sample, roughly 92% were seen once. Sample: Tregs sorted from blood. These receptors all come from a human donor in good health.

A single count supports this clone. The V gene is TRBV4-1, the J gene TRBJ2-1; 11 bases match TRBD1. The trim removed 1 base at V and 6 bases at J, leaving 2 bases unmatched. The CDR3 extends over 15 amino acids. CDR1 is MGHRA, CDR2 YSYEKL, per germline. CDR3 sequence reads: CASSQVGTGGNEQFF. CDR3 sequence (DNA): TGCGCCAGCAGCCAAGTGGGGACAGGGGGCAATGAGCAGTTCTTC.

The chain is built from TRBV6-5 and TRBJ1-2; the D gene is possibly TRBD1 (6 bases). V dropped 6 bases and J dropped 7 bases, with 15 bases sitting between them. The CDR3 is 13 amino acids. Germline CDR1 MNHEY, CDR2 SVGAGI. The CDR3: CASSWTVGGGYTF. CDR3 in DNA: TGTGCCAGCAGCTGGACAGTGGGCGGTGGCTACACCTTC.

The chain joins TRBV7-3 to TRBJ2-2; D gene ambiguous. This CDR3 comprises 13 residues. The V gene's germline CDR1 is SGHTA and CDR2 FQGTGA. Trimming took 0 bases from V and 9 from J, leaving 8 bases between them. CDR3 sequence: CASSLTHERELFF. CDR3 sequence (DNA): TGTGCCAGCAGCTTAACCCACGAGCGGGAGCTGTTTTTT. The entire variable domain, with the rest obtained from reference TRBV7-3 and TRBJ2-2, is as follows: GAGVSQTPSNKVTEKGKYVELRCDPISGHTALYWYRQSLGQGPEFLIYFQGTGAADDSGLPNDRFFAVRPEGSVSTLKIQRTERGDSAVYLCASSLTHERELFFGEGSRLTVL.

The chain links TRBV19 to TRBJ2-3; D gene uncertain. Germline CDR1 is LNHDA and CDR2 is SQIVND (reference sequence). The V end lost 1 base, the J end lost 4 bases, and 9 bases lay between the germline ends. This CDR3 has 14 amino acids. The CDR3: CASSIARPPDTQYF. CDR3 bases: TGTGCCAGTAGTATAGCCCGACCTCCAGATACGCAGTATTTT.

The chain couples TRBV5-1 to TRBJ2-7; 7 positions agree with TRBD2. Germline CDR1 reads SGHRS; CDR2 reads YFSETQ. With 1 base clipped from V and 4 bases from J, the junction kept 8 bases outside the gene matches. This CDR3 has 15 amino acids. CDR3 DNA sequence: TGCGCCAGCAGCTTGTGGCAGGGACTACGGTACGAGCAGTACTTC. Its protein is CASSLWQGLRYEQYF.

This chain connects TRBV11-2 to TRBJ2-1, with no clear D. V was shortened by 3 bases and J by 2 bases, with 8 bases between the two germline ends. CDR3 size: 14 residues. Germline-derived CDR1 and CDR2 are SGHAT and FQNNGV. CDR3 sequence (DNA): TGTGCCAGCAGCTTCCTAGATCCCTACAATGAGCAGTTCTTC. Its translation: CASSFLDPYNEQFF.

The rearrangement uses TRBV30 and TRBJ2-2; 7 nucleotides align to TRBD2. In germline, CDR1 is GTSNPN, CDR2 SVGIG (reference sequence). This CDR3 region has 15 residues. The ends lost 4 bases at V and 7 bases at J; junction bases unmatched: 12. The DNA for the CDR3 is TGTGCCTGGATTTCCCCTTACCGGGAGGACGGGGAGCTGTTTTTT. Amino acid sequence: CAWISPYREDGELFF. The entire variable domain, with the rest obtained from reference TRBV30 and TRBJ2-2, is as follows: SQTIHQWPATLVQPVGSPLSLECTVEGTSNPNLYWYRQAAGRGLQLLFYSVGIGQISSEVPQNLSASRPQDRQFILSSKKLLLSDSGFYLCAWISPYREDGELFFGEGSRLTVL.

The chain uses TRBV9 and TRBJ2-3; D might be TRBD1 (6 bases). Per the germline V gene, CDR1 is SGDLS and CDR2 is YYNGEE. The V gene lost 0 bases and the J gene lost 2 bases, with 10 bases spanning the gap. The CDR3 runs 15 residues. The CDR3 reads CASSVAGATTDTQYF. CDR3 bases: TGTGCCAGCAGCGTAGCAGGGGCCACCACAGATACGCAGTATTTT.

The V call is TRBV11-3, the J call TRBJ2-5; tentatively, D is TRBD2 (6 bases). The better agreement between TRBJ2-7 and the DNA end casts doubt on the J call. Germline lookup yields CDR1 SGHNT and CDR2 YENEEA. The length of the CDR3 is 15 residues. CDR3 residues: CASSLAGVGGYEQYF. The CDR3 DNA is TGTGCCAGCAGCTTAGCGGGAGTGGGGGGCTACGAGCAGTACTTC.

The sample holds one count of this clone. The chain recombines TRBV6-1 with TRBJ1-2; D is ambiguous. Germline-derived CDR1 and CDR2 are MNHNS and SASEGT. The CDR3 runs 15 residues. V was clipped by 9 bases and J by 4 bases, with 21 bases between them. CDR3 in amino acids: CASRIGLTSSYGYTF. CDR3 DNA sequence: TGTGCCAGTAGGATTGGTCTGACGAGTTCCTATGGCTACACCTTC.

This clone came up once. The chain combines TRBV5-1 with TRBJ2-1; a weak D match, TRBD2 (6 bases). CDR3 length: 14 amino acids. Germline CDR1 and CDR2: SGHRS and YFSETQ. Trimming shortened V by 4 bases and J by 0 bases, and 8 bases separated the two germline ends. CDR3 sequence: CASSAGTSYNEQFF. The CDR3 bases are TGCGCCAGCAGCGCGGGGACCTCCTACAATGAGCAGTTCTTC.

This clone was observed a handful of times. The chain carries TRBV4-2 and TRBJ1-2; 9 bases are a match to TRBD1. Looked up from germline, CDR1 is LGHNA and CDR2 is YNFKEQ. V was pared by 4 bases and J by 8 bases, with 5 bases of the junction left unmatched. The CDR3 runs to 13 residues. CDR3 sequence (DNA): TGTGCCAGCAGCCGGACAGGGGCGGGAGGCTACACCTTC. As protein: CASSRTGAGGYTF.

The V call is TRBV18, the J call TRBJ2-7; 8 bases align to TRBD1. Germline assignment: CDR1 KGHSH and CDR2 LQKENI. The CDR3 totals 16 residues. J lost 2 bases, V lost 5 bases, and 11 bases had no gene match. CDR3 amino acids: CASSANRGTATYEQYF. In DNA form, the CDR3 reads TGTGCCAGCTCAGCCAACAGGGGGACAGCTACCTACGAGCAGTACTTC.

The chain couples TRBV5-1 to TRBJ1-6; 10 bases line up with TRBD1. Germline V gene sequence: CDR1 SGHRS, CDR2 YFSETQ. This CDR3 has 16 amino acids. The V segment lost 0 bases and the J segment 10 bases; nucleotides outside the gene matches: 7. CDR3 residues: CASSLAGTGAMSPLHF. The CDR3 DNA sequence: TGCGCCAGCAGCTTGGCTGGGACAGGGGCCATGTCACCCCTCCACTTT.

The chain is built from TRBV5-1 and TRBJ2-7, with D possibly called TRBD1 or TRBD2 (5 bases each). The CDR3 length is 14 residues. CDR1 and CDR2 from the germline V gene are SGHRS and YFSETQ. Trimming cost V 8 bases and J 3 bases, with 18 bases left between them. The chain's CDR3 is CASSDRGPLYEQYF. The CDR3 DNA sequence: TGCGCCAGTTCCGATCGGGGACCCCTCTACGAGCAGTACTTC. Looking up the rest from reference TRBV5-1 and TRBJ2-7 gives the full variable domain: KAGVTQTPRYLIKTRGQQVTLSCSPISGHRSVSWYQQTPGQGLQFLFEYFSETQRNKGNFPGRFSGRQFSNSRSEMNVSTLELGDSALYLCASSDRGPLYEQYFGPGTRLTVT.

V is TRBV4-2 and J is TRBJ2-7; 12 positions agree with TRBD2. V was pared by 4 bases and J by 6 bases, with 16 bases of the junction left unmatched. The V gene's germline CDR1 is LGHNA and CDR2 YNFKEQ. The CDR3 consists of 18 residues. The CDR3 protein is CASSLVPSGGALHLEQYF. In DNA form, the CDR3 reads TGTGCCAGCAGCCTAGTTCCTAGCGGGGGGGCGTTACATCTCGAGCAGTACTTC.

This chain uses TRBV7-2 with TRBJ2-1, with D unresolved. In germline, CDR1 is SGHTA, CDR2 FQGNSA. Trimming stripped 4 bases from V and 10 bases from J, with 8 bases between. The CDR3 covers 11 residues. As DNA, the CDR3 is TGTGCCAGCAGCTCCCGAGGAGAGCAGTTCTTC. Translation: CASSSRGEQFF.

The J gene is TRBJ1-1, the V gene TRBV27; perhaps TRBD1 as D (5 bases). V dropped 4 bases and J dropped 10 bases, with 19 bases sitting between them. Germline V gene lookup returns CDR1 MNHEY and CDR2 SMNVEV (reference sequence). The CDR3 covers 14 residues. DNA of the CDR3: TGTGCCAGCAGTTCCCCCGGGACCCCGGCGCGAGCTTTCTTT. As protein: CASSSPGTPARAFF.

The chain employs TRBV29-1 and TRBJ2-2; 10 nucleotides align to TRBD2. CDR1 SQVTM and CDR2 ANQGSEA come from the germline V gene. This CDR3 has 17 amino acids. The V and J ends lost 5 bases and 0 bases, in that order; junction bases with no gene match: 9. The CDR3 nucleotides are TGCAGCGTTACTCCGGGTAGCGGGAGGACGAACACCGGGGAGCTGTTTTTT. Translation: CSVTPGSGRTNTGELFF.

The chain combines TRBV7-9 with TRBJ1-1, with a possible D match to TRBD1 (6 bases). The germline V and J ends were trimmed by 4 bases and 6 bases, with 15 bases remaining between them. From germline, CDR1 is SEHNR and CDR2 FQNEAQ (reference sequence). The CDR3 runs to 14 residues. CDR3 sequence: CASSSWGGISEAFF. In DNA form, the CDR3 reads TGTGCCAGCAGCTCCTGGGGGGGCATCTCTGAAGCTTTCTTT.

The chain is built from TRBV5-1 and TRBJ1-2; 11 nucleotides match TRBD1. The ends lost 0 bases at V and 4 bases at J; junction bases unmatched: 8. The germline V gene encodes CDR1 SGHRS and CDR2 YFSETQ. CDR3 length equals 17 residues. The CDR3 DNA reads TGCGCCAGCAGCTTGGGAAGGACAGGGGGCGGTGGCTATGGCTACACCTTC. It codes for CASSLGRTGGGGYGYTF.

V is TRBV11-2 and J is TRBJ1-1; 9 bases agree with TRBD1. This CDR3 region has 17 residues. With 7 bases clipped from V and 2 bases from J, the junction kept 14 bases outside the gene matches. Germline CDR1 and CDR2: SGHAT and FQNNGV. This chain's CDR3 is CASTVPLGTGINTEAFF. The CDR3 DNA sequence: TGTGCCAGCACCGTACCCCTAGGGACAGGGATAAACACTGAAGCTTTCTTT.

The chain links TRBV6-1 to TRBJ1-5; D is ambiguous. Per the germline V gene, CDR1 is MNHNS and CDR2 is SASEGT. CDR3 size: 14 residues. V lost 1 base to trimming and J lost 4 bases, with 8 bases between them. This CDR3 reads CASSEENRNQPQHF. For the CDR3, the DNA is TGTGCCAGCAGTGAAGAAAATCGGAATCAGCCCCAGCATTTT.

The chain uses TRBV6-1 and TRBJ1-2, with D perhaps TRBD1 (5 bases). The CDR3 is 15 amino acids. Trimming took 1 base from V and 2 from J, leaving 11 bases between them. Germline-derived CDR1 and CDR2 are MNHNS and SASEGT. The CDR3 sequence is CASSEEGRENYGYTF. The CDR3 DNA is TGTGCCAGCAGTGAAGAAGGCAGGGAAAACTATGGCTACACCTTC.

This chain links TRBV7-9 with TRBJ2-1, with 9 bases matching TRBD2. CDR1 and CDR2 from the germline V gene are SEHNR and FQNEAQ (reference sequence). The trim removed 4 bases at V and 8 bases at J, leaving 12 bases unmatched. The CDR3 contains 16 residues. CDR3 sequence reads: CASSSRGAGGHDEQFF. For the CDR3, the DNA is TGTGCCAGCAGCTCCCGCGGCGCGGGAGGGCATGATGAGCAGTTCTTC. Drawing the rest from reference TRBV7-9 and TRBJ2-1, the complete variable domain is DTGVSQNPRHKITKRGQNVTFRCDPISEHNRLYWYRQTLGQGPEFLTYFQNEAQLEKSRLLSDRFSAERPKGSFSTLEIQRTEQGDSAMYLCASSSRGAGGHDEQFFGPGTRLTVL.

The chain uses TRBV10-2 and TRBJ2-2; D possibly matches TRBD1 or TRBD2 (6 bases each). V lost 6 bases to trimming and J lost 4 bases, with 18 bases between them. This CDR3 has 16 residues. Germline values: CDR1 WSHSY, CDR2 SAAADI. CDR3: CASRDPGAPGTGELFF. In DNA form, the CDR3 reads TGCGCCAGCAGGGACCCGGGGGCCCCGGGCACCGGGGAGCTGTTTTTT.

The chain has TRBV13 and TRBJ2-3; 8 bases map to TRBD1. The germline CDR1 and CDR2 sequences are PRHDT and FYEKMQ (reference sequence). V lost 4 bases, J lost 3 bases, and 6 bases stayed unmatched. The CDR3 is made up of 15 amino acids. The CDR3 protein is CASSSLGQGTDTQYF. The DNA of the CDR3 is TGTGCCAGCAGCTCTCTTGGACAGGGAACAGATACGCAGTATTTT.

Worth noting for this clone: Distinct nucleotide sequences in the sample also encode this CDR3. The chain is built from TRBV5-1 and TRBJ1-2, with a possible D match to TRBD1 (5 bases). The V end was cut by 0 bases, the J end by 5 bases, with 14 bases between. Germline assignment: CDR1 SGHRS and CDR2 YFSETQ. CDR3 length equals 15 residues. CDR3 sequence (DNA): TGCGCCAGCAGCTTGGCCACAGGTGGAGGATATGGCTACACCTTC. It specifies CASSLATGGGYGYTF.

This chain uses TRBV5-4 with TRBJ1-2; D might be TRBD1 (5 bases). Trimming stripped 0 bases from V and 9 bases from J, with 9 bases between. Per the germline V gene, CDR1 is SGHNT and CDR2 is YYREEE (reference sequence). This CDR3 region has 12 residues. The chain's CDR3 is CASSLGEGSYTF. The CDR3 bases are TGTGCCAGCAGCTTGGGAGAGGGGAGCTACACCTTC.

The CDR3 here is CASSIGATGGNHGYTF. CDR3 DNA: TGTGCCAGTAGTATAGGGGCGACAGGTGGGAACCATGGCTACACCTTC. This chain uses TRBV19 with TRBJ1-2; D may be TRBD1 (6 bases). Germline V CDR1 and CDR2: LNHDA, SQIVND (reference sequence). This CDR3 region has 16 residues. V lost 1 base to trimming and J lost 6 bases, with 18 bases between them.